This T cell receptor (beta chain) was captured by sequencing in a study of healthy donors' naive CD4 and CD8 T cells. Whole-study results and caveats: Bias from naive T cell homeostatic proliferation was not addressed.

Naive T cells were sorted: CD4+CD8-CD45RO-CD45RA+ for CD4+, CD8+CD4-CD45RA+CD27bright for CD8+. Remarks on this clonotype: Its antigen remains unknown.

V shed 4 bases and J shed 4 bases, with 17 bases lying between them. Germline lookup yields CDR1 SQVTM and CDR2 ANQGSEA. This CDR3 is built from 16 residues. TCR libraries were built from about 0.55 ug of total RNA by linear amplification. TCRdb itself ran the reads through MiXCR, one entry per CDR3 protein. The repertoire holds 200,000 or so distinct CDR3 sequences, 65% to 75% seen once, with more than 2% in the top ten. The chain couples TRBV29-1 to TRBJ2-6, with D unresolved. The sample consisted of naive CD4+ and CD8+ T cells sorted from blood, pooled from several donors. The source is a pool of human donors in good health; the sample pools cells from several healthy donors. The chain's CDR3 is CSVGSHSTLGANVLTF. In DNA, the CDR3 is TGCAGCGTTGGGTCCCACTCCACCCTCGGGGCCAACGTCCTGACTTTC.